A few counts support the clone carrying this T cell receptor beta chain. The antigen is undetermined. This sample's time point: persistent/refractory GD, antithyroid drugs over 5 years with positive TRAb. The TCR library used RNA extracted from PBMCs. Patients came from an endocrinology department in Xi'an, China. The data were taken from a study of regulatory T cells in long-lasting Graves disease. Study results and limitations: It was peripheral blood alone, not thyroid tissue, that was studied. TCR diversity in persistent Graves' patients was below that of newly diagnosed ones. Accuracy might have suffered from few samples.

Libraries of TCR beta came from iRepertoire HTBI primers plus Arm-PCR of CDR3 regions. TCRdb used MiXCR to reprocess the multiplex PCR reads, holding one entry per CDR3 protein. The sample contains about 470,000 distinct CDR3 sequences, roughly 21% of which appear only once. This sequence was found in a female donor with Graves disease. This sample comprised peripheral blood mononuclear cells (PBMCs), obtained when the disease was refractory, from a patient treated with antithyroid drugs.

CDR3 sequence reads: CASSLGSGDGETQYF. CDR3 nucleotides: TGTGCCAGCAGCTTGGGGTCAGGGGACGGAGAGACCCAGTACTTC. The chain uses TRBV5-5 and TRBJ2-5, with a possible D match to TRBD1 (6 bases). This CDR3 is 15 amino acids long. Trimming took 0 bases from V and 4 from J, leaving 13 bases between them. Germline CDR1 and CDR2: SGHKS and YYEKEE (reference sequence).